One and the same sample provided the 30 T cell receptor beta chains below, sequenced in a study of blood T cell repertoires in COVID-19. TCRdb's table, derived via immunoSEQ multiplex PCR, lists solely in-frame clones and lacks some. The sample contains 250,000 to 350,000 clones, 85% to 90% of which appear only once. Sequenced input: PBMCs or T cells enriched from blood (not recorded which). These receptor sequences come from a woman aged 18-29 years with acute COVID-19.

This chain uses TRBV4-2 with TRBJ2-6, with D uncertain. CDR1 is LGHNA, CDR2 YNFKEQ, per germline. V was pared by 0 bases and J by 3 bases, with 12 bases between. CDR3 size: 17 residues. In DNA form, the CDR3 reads TGTGCCAGCAGCCAAGATTTCAGAGGTGGTGGGGCCAACGTCCTGACTTTC. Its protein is CASSQDFRGGGANVLTF.

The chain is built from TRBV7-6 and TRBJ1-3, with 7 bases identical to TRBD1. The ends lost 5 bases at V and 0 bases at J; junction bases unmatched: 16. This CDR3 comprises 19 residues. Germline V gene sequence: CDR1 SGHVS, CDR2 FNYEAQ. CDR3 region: CASSQSPQGTFSSGNTIYF. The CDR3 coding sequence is TGTGCCAGCAGCCAATCCCCACAGGGGACCTTTTCCTCTGGAAACACCATATATTTT.

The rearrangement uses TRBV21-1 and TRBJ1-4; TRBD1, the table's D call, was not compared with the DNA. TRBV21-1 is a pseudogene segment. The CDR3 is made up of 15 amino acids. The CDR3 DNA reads TGTGCCAGCACCGAAGAACAGGGGGCTGGTGAAAAACTGTTTTTT. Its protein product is CASTEEQGAGEKLFF.

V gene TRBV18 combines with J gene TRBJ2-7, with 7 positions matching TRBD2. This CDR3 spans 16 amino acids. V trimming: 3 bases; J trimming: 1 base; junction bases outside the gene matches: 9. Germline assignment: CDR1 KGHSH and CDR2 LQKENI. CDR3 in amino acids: CASSPGGTLRSYEQYF. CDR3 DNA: TGTGCCAGCTCACCGGGGGGGACTCTTAGATCCTACGAGCAGTACTTC.

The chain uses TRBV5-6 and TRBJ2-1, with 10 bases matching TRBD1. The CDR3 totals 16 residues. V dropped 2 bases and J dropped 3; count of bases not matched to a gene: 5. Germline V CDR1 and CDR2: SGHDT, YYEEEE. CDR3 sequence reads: CASSFGTGVVYNEQFF. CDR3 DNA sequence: TGTGCCAGCAGCTTCGGGACAGGGGTTGTCTACAATGAGCAGTTCTTC.

CDR3 DNA: TGTGCCAGCAGTCCCGGGAACTATGGCTACACCTTC. Amino acids: CASSPGNYGYTF. V usage is TRBV28 and J usage is TRBJ1-2; D remains ambiguous. CDR1 is MDHEN and CDR2 is SYDVKM in the germline V gene. This CDR3 region has 12 residues. V was pared by 5 bases and J by 2 bases, with 6 bases between.

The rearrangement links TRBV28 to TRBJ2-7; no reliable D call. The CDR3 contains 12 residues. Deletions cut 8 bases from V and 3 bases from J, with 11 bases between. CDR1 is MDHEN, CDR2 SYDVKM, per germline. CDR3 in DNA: TGTGCCAGCTCAGTCCCAAGCTACGAGCAGTACTTC. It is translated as CASSVPSYEQYF.

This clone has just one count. As DNA, the CDR3 is TGTGCCAGCAGCTTAGCGCGGCTAGAACTGGGTGAGCAGTTCTTC. Translated, it gives CASSLARLELGEQFF. The chain carries TRBV7-2 and TRBJ2-1; D not resolved. The V end was cut by 0 bases, the J end by 9 bases, with 15 bases between. This CDR3 has 15 amino acids. CDR1 is SGHTA and CDR2 is FQGNSA in the germline V gene.

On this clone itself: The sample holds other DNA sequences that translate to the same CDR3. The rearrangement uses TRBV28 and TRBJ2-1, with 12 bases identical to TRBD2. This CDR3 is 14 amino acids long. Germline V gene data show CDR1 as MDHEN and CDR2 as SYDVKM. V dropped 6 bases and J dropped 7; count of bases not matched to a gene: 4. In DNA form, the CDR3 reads TGTGCCAGCAGCCTAGCGGGAGGGTCGAATGAGCAGTTCTTC. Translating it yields CASSLAGGSNEQFF.

CDR3 protein: CASSLALFYGANEQFF. The CDR3 nucleotides are TGTGCCAGCAGCTTAGCACTATTTTATGGGGCCAATGAGCAGTTCTTC. This chain connects TRBV11-2 to TRBJ2-1; a weak D match, TRBD1 (5 bases). CDR1 is SGHAT and CDR2 is FQNNGV in the germline V gene. The CDR3 extends over 16 amino acids. The germline V and J ends were trimmed by 1 base and 6 bases, with 16 bases remaining between them.

This CDR3 is CASSFGQIEAFF. For the CDR3, the DNA is TGTGCCAGCAGCTTTGGCCAGATTGAAGCTTTCTTT. V gene TRBV5-5 combines with J gene TRBJ1-1, with D uncertain. Germline CDR1 and CDR2: SGHKS and YYEKEE (reference sequence). The V end lost 2 bases, the J end lost 7 bases, and 9 bases lay between the germline ends. The CDR3 is 12 amino acids.

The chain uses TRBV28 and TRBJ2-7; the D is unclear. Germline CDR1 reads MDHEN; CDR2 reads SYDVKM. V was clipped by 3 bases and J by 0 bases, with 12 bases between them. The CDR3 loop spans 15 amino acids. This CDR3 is CASSFGAGSSYEQYF. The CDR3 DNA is TGTGCCAGCAGTTTCGGTGCCGGGTCCTCCTACGAGCAGTACTTC.

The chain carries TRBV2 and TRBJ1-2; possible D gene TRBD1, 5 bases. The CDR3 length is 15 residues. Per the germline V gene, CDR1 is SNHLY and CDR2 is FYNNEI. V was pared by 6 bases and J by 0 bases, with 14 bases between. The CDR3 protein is CASRTAGPANYGYTF. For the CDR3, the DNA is TGTGCCAGCAGGACGGCAGGGCCCGCTAACTATGGCTACACCTTC. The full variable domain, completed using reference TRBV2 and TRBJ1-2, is EPEVTQTPSHQVTQMGQEVILRCVPISNHLYFYWYRQILGQKVEFLVSFYNNEISEKSEIFDDQFSVERPDGSNFTLKIRSTKLEDSAMYFCASRTAGPANYGYTFGSGTRLTVV.

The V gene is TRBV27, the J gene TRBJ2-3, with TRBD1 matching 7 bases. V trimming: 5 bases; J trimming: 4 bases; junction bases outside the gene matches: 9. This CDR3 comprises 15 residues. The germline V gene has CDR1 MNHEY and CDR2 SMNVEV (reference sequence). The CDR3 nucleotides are TGTGCCAGCAGTCTAACGACAGGGATTGCAGATACGCAGTATTTT. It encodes CASSLTTGIADTQYF.

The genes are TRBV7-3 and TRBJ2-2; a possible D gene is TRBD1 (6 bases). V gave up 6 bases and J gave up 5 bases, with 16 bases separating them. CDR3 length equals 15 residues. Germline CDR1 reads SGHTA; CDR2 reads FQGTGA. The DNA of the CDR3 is TGTGCCAGCAGTCAACAGGGAAGGTGGACCGGGGAGCTGTTTTTT. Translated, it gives CASSQQGRWTGELFF.

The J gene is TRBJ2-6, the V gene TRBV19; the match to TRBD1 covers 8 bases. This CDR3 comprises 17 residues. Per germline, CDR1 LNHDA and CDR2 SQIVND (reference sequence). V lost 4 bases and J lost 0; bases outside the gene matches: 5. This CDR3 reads CASSTRQGSSGANVLTF. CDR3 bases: TGTGCCAGTAGTACAAGACAGGGGAGCTCTGGGGCCAACGTCCTGACTTTC.

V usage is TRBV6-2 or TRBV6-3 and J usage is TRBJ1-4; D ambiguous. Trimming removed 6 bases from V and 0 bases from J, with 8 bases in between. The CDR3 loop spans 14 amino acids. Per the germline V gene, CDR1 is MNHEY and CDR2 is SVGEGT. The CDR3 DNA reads TGTGCCAGCAGCCCTTACACAACTAATGAAAAACTGTTTTTT. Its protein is CASSPYTTNEKLFF.

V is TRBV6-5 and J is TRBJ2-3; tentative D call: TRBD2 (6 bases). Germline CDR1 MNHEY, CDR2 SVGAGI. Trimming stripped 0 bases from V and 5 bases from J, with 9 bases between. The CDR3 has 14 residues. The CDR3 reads CASSYSPAGDTQYF. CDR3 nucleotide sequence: TGTGCCAGCAGTTACTCGCCAGCGGGAGATACGCAGTATTTT.

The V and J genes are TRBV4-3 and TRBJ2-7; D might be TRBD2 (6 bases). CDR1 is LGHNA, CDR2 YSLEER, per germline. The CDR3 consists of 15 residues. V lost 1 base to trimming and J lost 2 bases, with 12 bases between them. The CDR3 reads CASSQVLAITYEQYF. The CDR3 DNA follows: TGCGCCAGCAGCCAAGTGCTAGCGATTACCTACGAGCAGTACTTC.

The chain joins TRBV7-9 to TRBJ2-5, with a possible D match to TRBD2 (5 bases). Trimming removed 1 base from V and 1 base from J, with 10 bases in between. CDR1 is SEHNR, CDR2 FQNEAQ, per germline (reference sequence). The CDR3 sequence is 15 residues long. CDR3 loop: CASSLESLAQETQYF. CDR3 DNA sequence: TGTGCCAGCAGCTTAGAGTCTCTAGCCCAAGAGACCCAGTACTTC.

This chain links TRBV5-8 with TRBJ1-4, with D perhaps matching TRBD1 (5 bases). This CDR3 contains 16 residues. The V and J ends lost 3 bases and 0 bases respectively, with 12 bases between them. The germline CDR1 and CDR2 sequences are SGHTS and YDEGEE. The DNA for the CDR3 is TGTGCCAGCAGCTCCGGGGGAGCCCCAACTAATGAAAAACTGTTTTTT. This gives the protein CASSSGGAPTNEKLFF.

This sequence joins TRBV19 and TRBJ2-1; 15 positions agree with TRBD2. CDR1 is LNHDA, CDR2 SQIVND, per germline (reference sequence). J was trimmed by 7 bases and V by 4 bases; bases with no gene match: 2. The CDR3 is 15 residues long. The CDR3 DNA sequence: TGTGCCAGTAGTACCGGGACTAGCGGGAGGAATGAGCAGTTCTTC. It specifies CASSTGTSGRNEQFF.

DNA of the CDR3: TGTGCCAGCAGCTTAGCCCCCCCACAATATTCCACGCGGGGTGGAAATGAAAAACTGTTTTTT. This translates into CASSLAPPQYSTRGGNEKLFF. The chain links TRBV7-8 to TRBJ1-4, with no clear D. CDR1 is SGHVS and CDR2 is FQNEAQ in the germline V gene. This CDR3 is built from 21 residues. The V gene lost 0 bases and the J gene lost 5 bases, with 28 bases spanning the gap.

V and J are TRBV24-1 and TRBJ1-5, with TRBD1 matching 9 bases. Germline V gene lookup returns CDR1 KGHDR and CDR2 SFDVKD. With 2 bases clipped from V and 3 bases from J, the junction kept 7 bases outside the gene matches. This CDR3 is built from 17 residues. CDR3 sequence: CATSDSQRQGVNQPQHF. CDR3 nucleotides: TGTGCCACCAGTGATTCACAAAGACAGGGGGTCAATCAGCCCCAGCATTTT.

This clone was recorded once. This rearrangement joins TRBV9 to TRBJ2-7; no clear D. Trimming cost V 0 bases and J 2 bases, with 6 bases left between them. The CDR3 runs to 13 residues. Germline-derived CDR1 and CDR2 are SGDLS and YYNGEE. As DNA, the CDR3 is TGTGCCAGCAGCGTAGACTTACCCTACGAGCAGTACTTC. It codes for CASSVDLPYEQYF.

The CDR3 loop is CASSKPGLAGLNEQFF. CDR3 coding DNA: TGTGCCAGCAGCAAGCCGGGACTAGCGGGACTCAATGAGCAGTTCTTC. The V call is TRBV11-2, the J call TRBJ2-1, with 13 bases that match TRBD2. The CDR3 sequence is 16 residues long. The germline V gene has CDR1 SGHAT and CDR2 FQNNGV. Trimming at V came to 5 bases and at J to 6 bases, leaving 7 bases not matched to a gene.

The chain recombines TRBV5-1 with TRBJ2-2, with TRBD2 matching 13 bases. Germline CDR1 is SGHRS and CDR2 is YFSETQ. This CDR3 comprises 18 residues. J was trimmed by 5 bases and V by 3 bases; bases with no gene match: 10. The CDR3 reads CASSSTWTSGSRTGELFF. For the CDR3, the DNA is TGCGCCAGCAGCTCAACATGGACTAGCGGGAGTAGGACCGGGGAGCTGTTTTTT.

Here the CDR3 DNA reads TGTGCCACCCAACGGGGGAACACTGAAGCTTTCTTT. It codes for CATQRGNTEAFF. V gene TRBV6-5 combines with J gene TRBJ1-1; no clear D. V shed 10 bases and J shed 1 base, with 10 bases lying between them. Germline CDR1 reads MNHEY; CDR2 reads SVGAGI. CDR3 size: 12 residues.

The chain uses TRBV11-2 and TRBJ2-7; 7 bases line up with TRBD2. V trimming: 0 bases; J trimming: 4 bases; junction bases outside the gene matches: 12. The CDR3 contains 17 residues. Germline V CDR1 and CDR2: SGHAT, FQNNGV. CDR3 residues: CASSLEGRGGSRYEQYF. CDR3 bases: TGTGCCAGCAGCTTAGAGGGGCGGGGCGGGAGTAGGTACGAGCAGTACTTC.

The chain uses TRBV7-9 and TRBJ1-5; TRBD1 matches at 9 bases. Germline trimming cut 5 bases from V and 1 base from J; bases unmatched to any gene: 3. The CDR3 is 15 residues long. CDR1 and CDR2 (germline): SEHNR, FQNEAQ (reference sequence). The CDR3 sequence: CASSEGQGSNQPQHF. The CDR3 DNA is TGTGCCAGCAGCGAGGGACAGGGAAGCAATCAGCCCCAGCATTTT.